Each of the 29 T cell receptor beta chains below was sequenced from the same sample in a study of molecular identifiers for immune sequencing clone quantification. TCRdb independently ran MiXCR on the PCR reads; one entry per CDR3 protein. This sample yields approximately 500,000 distinct CDR3 sequences, of which approximately 25% are seen a single time; about 0.75% belongs to the top ten. Sequenced: naive CD8+ T cells from blood, with Jurkat cell RNA spiked in. Described subset: FACS-sorted CD8+CD4-CCR7+CD45RA+ naive T cells. The receptors were gathered from a human donor in good health. Some libraries in this study had Jurkat cell RNA spiked in.

This clonotype was observed a few times. The chain's CDR3 is CATSSEKITEAFF. CDR3 nucleotides: TGTGCCACCAGCTCTGAAAAAATCACTGAAGCTTTCTTT. This rearrangement joins TRBV15 to TRBJ1-1; D unclear. Germline V gene lookup returns CDR1 LNHNV and CDR2 YYDKDF (reference sequence). With 5 bases removed from V and 4 bases from J, the gap between germline ends came to 11 bases. The CDR3 runs 13 residues. The full variable domain, rest sourced from reference TRBV15 and TRBJ1-1, is DAMVIQNPRYQVTQFGKPVTLSCSQTLNHNVMYWYQQKSSQAPKLLFHYYDKDFNNEADTPDNFQSRRPNTSFCFLDIRSPGLGDTAMYLCATSSEKITEAFFGQGTRLTVV.

This clonotype was seen repeatedly, ten times or more. The genes are TRBV28 and TRBJ1-1; TRBD1 matches 9 bases. This CDR3 is 16 amino acids long. CDR1 MDHEN and CDR2 SYDVKM come from the germline V gene. V shed 6 bases, J shed 5 bases, and the junction held 13 bases outside the gene matches. For the CDR3, the DNA is TGTGCCAGCAGCCGACCCCCCCGGACAGGGGTGACTGAAGCTTTCTTT. Translated: CASSRPPRTGVTEAFF.

The rearrangement uses TRBV4-1 and TRBJ1-5; D may be TRBD1 (5 bases). The CDR3 length is 17 residues. Germline CDR1 reads MGHRA; CDR2 reads YSYEKL. Trimming took off 0 bases at V and 4 bases at J, with 16 bases between the two ends. CDR3 DNA: TGCGCCAGCAGCCAAGAGGGGGGAGTGGGGATAAATCAGCCCCAGCATTTT. This gives the protein CASSQEGGVGINQPQHF.

This clonotype was counted only a few times. The CDR3 spells CASSLGVSVETQYF. The CDR3 DNA is TGTGCCAGCAGCTTAGGAGTTAGCGTGGAGACCCAGTACTTC. The rearrangement uses TRBV7-2 and TRBJ2-5, with D possibly being TRBD2 (5 bases). CDR1 is SGHTA, CDR2 FQGNSA, per germline. The length of the CDR3 is 14 residues. Trimming took 1 base from V and 5 from J, leaving 11 bases between them.

V is TRBV6-2 or TRBV6-3 and J is TRBJ1-5; D gene ambiguous. CDR1 is MNHEY, CDR2 SVGEGT, per germline. The ends were cut back, 4 bases at V and 7 bases at J, with 14 bases in the middle. The CDR3 is 14 residues long. CDR3 coding DNA: TGTGCCAGCAGTTGGATTAGGGTTTCGCAGCCCCAGCATTTT. Protein sequence: CASSWIRVSQPQHF.

This clonotype was counted ten times or more. This chain's CDR3 is CASSLGPGQLQETQYF. The CDR3 DNA reads as TGTGCCAGCAGCTTAGGCCCGGGACAGCTCCAAGAGACCCAGTACTTC. The chain carries TRBV7-2 and TRBJ2-5, with TRBD1 identical over 7 bases. Trimming cost V 1 base and J 1 base; bases outside gene matches: 6. Per germline, CDR1 SGHTA and CDR2 FQGNSA. This CDR3 contains 16 residues.

In this sample, this clonotype turned up many times. The CDR3 spells CAWSVGPALNTEAFF. The CDR3 coding sequence is TGTGCCTGGAGTGTAGGGCCAGCCTTGAACACTGAAGCTTTCTTT. The chain carries TRBV30 and TRBJ1-1; no reliable D call. Germline V CDR1 and CDR2: GTSNPN, SVGIG (reference sequence). The V and J ends lost 0 bases and 0 bases respectively, with 11 bases between them. This CDR3 is 15 amino acids long.

This clonotype was counted many times. This sequence joins TRBV14 and TRBJ2-3; possible D gene TRBD2, 6 bases. CDR3 length: 16 residues. Trimming shortened V by 0 bases and J by 5 bases, and 15 bases separated the two germline ends. Germline loops: CDR1 SGHDN, CDR2 FVKESK. Here the CDR3 DNA reads TGTGCCAGCAGCCAAGAAATGCGGGGTAGTCTAGATACGCAGTATTTT. Translated: CASSQEMRGSLDTQYF.

As to this clonotype: This could be a read error, since a much larger clone is one nucleotide away. Without the conserved terminal phenylalanine or tryptophan, this CDR3 likely stems from a read error. CDR3 DNA sequence: TGCAGCGTTGAAGAAGGACAGGGGCCGAACGCTTTCCTT. This codes for CSVEEGQGPNAFL. This chain uses TRBV29-1 with TRBJ1-1; TRBD1 matches at 9 bases. This CDR3 comprises 13 residues. V lost 0 bases to trimming and J lost 11 bases; unmatched junction nucleotides: 7. Germline V gene sequence: CDR1 SQVTM, CDR2 ANQGSEA.

Comments on this clonotype: A much larger clone sits a single nucleotide away, making a read error possible. The chain carries TRBV7-6 and TRBJ2-3; D remains ambiguous. CDR3 length equals 15 residues. Per germline, CDR1 SGHVS and CDR2 FNYEAQ. CDR3 nucleotides: TGTGCCGGCAGCCGGAGTGGTGGCCCCACAGATACGCAGTATTTT. Encoded protein: CAGSRSGGPTDTQYF. Filled out from reference TRBV7-6 and TRBJ2-3, the complete variable domain reads GAGVSQSPRYKVTKRGQDVALRCDPISGHVSLYWYRQALGQGPEFLTYFNYEAQQDKSGLPNDRFSAERPEGSISTLTIQRTEQRDSAMYRCAGSRSGGPTDTQYFGPGTRLTVL.

This clonotype occurred a few times. CDR3 DNA sequence: TGTGCCAGCAGTCCTGAAGCCCAAGAGACCCAGTACTTC. Residues: CASSPEAQETQYF. The rearrangement joins TRBV5-3 to TRBJ2-5; D is ambiguous. TRBV5-3 qualifies as an ORF whose function is uncertain. V lost 8 bases and J lost 1, with 12 bases in between. This CDR3 is 13 amino acids long.

Comments on this clonotype: The CDR3 carries no conserved terminal phenylalanine or tryptophan, so it likely arises from a read error. The chain combines TRBV6-5 with TRBJ2-7, with TRBD1 matching over 7 bases. The germline CDR1 and CDR2 sequences are MNHEY and SVGAGI. CDR3 size: 15 residues. J lost 5 bases, V lost 6 bases, and 13 bases had no gene match. The DNA of the CDR3 is TGTGCCAGCAGCCGATGGGGACAGTCGCCCCACGAGCAGTACTCC. This codes for CASSRWGQSPHEQYS.

On this clonotype: A clone one base away is much larger, so this may be a read error. The gene calls are TRBV7-2 and TRBJ2-1, with D possibly being TRBD2 (6 bases). Germline loops: CDR1 SGHTA, CDR2 FQGNSA. CDR3 length equals 14 residues. CDR3 coding DNA: TGTGCCAGCATCTTACCTAGCGCCTACAATGAGCAGTTCTTC. It encodes CASILPSAYNEQFF.

This clonotype was seen a handful of times. Its ends do not fully match the called genes, so a read error is possible. CDR3 loop: CASSKRTDSRVF. The CDR3 DNA is TGTGCCAGCAGCAAAAGGACCGACTCCAGGGTCTTC. The J gene is TRBJ2-7, the V gene TRBV5-3; D is perhaps TRBD1 (5 bases). TRBV5-3 is filed as an ORF, its function uncertain. The CDR3 consists of 12 residues.

V gene TRBV20-1 combines with J gene TRBJ2-3; 10 nucleotides agree with TRBD2. The CDR3 length is 14 residues. V shed 3 bases, J shed 2 bases, and the junction held 2 bases outside the gene matches. The germline V gene has CDR1 DFQATT and CDR2 SNEGSKA (reference sequence). CDR3 nucleotide sequence: TGCAGTGCTAGTAGCGGGGGGCCCACAGATACGCAGTATTTT. It codes for CSASSGGPTDTQYF.

The chain combines TRBV27 with TRBJ2-3, with D possibly being TRBD1 or TRBD2 (6 bases each). This CDR3 has 17 residues. V lost 3 bases and J 0 bases, leaving 16 bases between the germline ends. Per the germline V gene, CDR1 is MNHEY and CDR2 is SMNVEV (reference sequence). CDR3 loop: CASSLAPGALSTDTQYF. DNA for the CDR3: TGTGCCAGCAGTTTGGCACCGGGGGCCCTTAGCACAGATACGCAGTATTTT.

This clonotype appeared a single time. This may arise from a read error, as a much more abundant clone is one base away. The V call is TRBV4-3, the J call TRBJ1-1; D ambiguous. The germline CDR1 and CDR2 sequences are LGHNA and YSLEER. There are 15 residues in the CDR3. The CDR3 spells CASRQMTYGVPEAFF. In nucleotides, the CDR3 is TGCGCCAGCCGCCAAATGACATATGGAGTCCCTGAAGCTTTCTTT.

For this clonotype: In this CDR3 the conserved last residue, phenylalanine or tryptophan, is missing, so a read error is likely. This chain connects TRBV11-2 to TRBJ2-1; D uncertain. The CDR3 consists of 13 residues. Germline CDR1 reads SGHAT; CDR2 reads FQNNGV. Deletions cut 2 bases from V and 6 bases from J, with 8 bases between. CDR3 DNA sequence: TGTGCCAGCAGCTTACCTGCCGTCAATGAGCAGTTCTCC. Amino acid sequence: CASSLPAVNEQFS.

CDR3 in DNA: TGTGCCACCAGCAGAGGAGGGGAGGCCTACGAGCAGTACTTC. Amino acids: CATSRGGEAYEQYF. This chain links TRBV15 with TRBJ2-7; possibly TRBD2 for D (6 bases). The CDR3 extends over 14 amino acids. Germline values: CDR1 LNHNV, CDR2 YYDKDF (reference sequence). Trimming shortened V by 1 base and J by 2 bases, and 9 bases separated the two germline ends. Drawing the rest from reference TRBV15 and TRBJ2-7, the complete variable domain is DAMVIQNPRYQVTQFGKPVTLSCSQTLNHNVMYWYQQKSSQAPKLLFHYYDKDFNNEADTPDNFQSRRPNTSFCFLDIRSPGLGDTAMYLCATSRGGEAYEQYFGPGTRLTVT.

This clonotype has ten or more counts. The genes are TRBV12-3 or TRBV12-4 and TRBJ2-3; 12 bases line up with TRBD2. V dropped 5 bases and J dropped 2; count of bases not matched to a gene: 8. The CDR3 is made up of 17 amino acids. CDR3 sequence reads: CASSRLLAGGFTDTQYF. In nucleotides, the CDR3 is TGTGCCAGCAGTCGCCTACTAGCGGGGGGCTTCACAGATACGCAGTATTTT.

In regard to this clonotype: This sequence may be a read error, since a much larger clone differs from it by one base. The chain links TRBV4-2 to TRBJ2-6, with D possibly being TRBD2 (6 bases). The CDR3 runs to 17 residues. Trimming left V 5 bases short and J 0 bases short, with 14 bases between. The germline V gene has CDR1 LGHNA and CDR2 YNFKEQ. The CDR3 is CASSTGLIDSGANVLTF. As DNA, the CDR3 is TGTGCCAGCAGCACAGGACTAATAGACTCTGGGGCCAACGTCCTGACTTTC.

This clonotype was counted ten times or more. This chain links TRBV12-3 or TRBV12-4 with TRBJ2-3; 10 positions match TRBD1. CDR3 length equals 15 residues. The V and J ends lost 6 bases and 3 bases, in that order; junction bases with no gene match: 6. CDR3 sequence: CASRGPGQGTDTQYF. The CDR3 bases are TGTGCCAGCAGGGGCCCGGGACAGGGGACAGATACGCAGTATTTT.

The chain uses TRBV4-3 and TRBJ2-3; D is uncertain. V lost 1 base to trimming and J lost 2 bases, with 10 bases between them. The CDR3 consists of 15 residues. In germline, CDR1 is LGHNA, CDR2 YSLEER. CDR3 DNA: TGCGCCAGCAGCCAAGGGGCACAGTTCACAGATACGCAGTATTTT. Its protein is CASSQGAQFTDTQYF.

This clonotype was seen repeatedly, ten times or more. The V call is TRBV4-1, the J call TRBJ2-3, with a tentative D call TRBD1 (5 bases). CDR1 and CDR2 from the germline V gene are MGHRA and YSYEKL. Deletions cut 0 bases from V and 7 bases from J, with 11 bases between. The CDR3 runs 14 residues. CDR3 sequence: CASSQDEGDNTQYF. CDR3 sequence (DNA): TGCGCCAGCAGCCAAGATGAAGGGGATAATACGCAGTATTTT.

This clonotype occurred a few times. The chain combines TRBV7-9 with TRBJ2-2, with 11 bases identical to TRBD2. The junction had 4 bases not matched to a gene; V was cut back by 3 bases and J by 4 bases. Germline V lookup: CDR1 SEHNR, CDR2 FQNEAQ (reference sequence). The CDR3 loop spans 16 amino acids. In nucleotides, the CDR3 is TGTGCCAGCAGCTTTTCGACTAGCGGGGCCACCGGGGAGCTGTTTTTT. It codes for CASSFSTSGATGELFF.

The chain carries TRBV27 and TRBJ1-4; D is undetermined. Germline V CDR1 and CDR2: MNHEY, SMNVEV (reference sequence). The germline V and J ends were trimmed by 1 base and 5 bases, with 5 bases remaining between them. This CDR3 has 13 residues. CDR3 nucleotides: TGTGCCAGCAGTTTATACCCAAATGAAAAACTGTTTTTT. Its translation: CASSLYPNEKLFF.

This clonotype turned up a few times. V usage is TRBV9 and J usage is TRBJ2-1, with unresolved D. Germline V gene lookup returns CDR1 SGDLS and CDR2 YYNGEE. The CDR3 length is 15 residues. V was shortened by 2 bases and J by 2 bases, with 11 bases between the two germline ends. CDR3: CASSVGPMTYNEQFF. CDR3 bases: TGTGCCAGCAGCGTTGGCCCGATGACCTACAATGAGCAGTTCTTC.

This clonotype showed up many times. The rearrangement links TRBV3-1 to TRBJ1-1, with unresolved D. This CDR3 has 12 residues. Germline CDR1 LGHDT, CDR2 YNNKEL (reference sequence). The V and J ends lost 3 bases and 5 bases respectively, with 7 bases between them. The CDR3 is CASSQSGTEAFF. CDR3 in DNA: TGTGCCAGCAGCCAGTCAGGTACTGAAGCTTTCTTT.

J is TRBJ2-7 and V is TRBV28; D may be TRBD1 (6 bases). CDR1 MDHEN and CDR2 SYDVKM come from the germline V gene. The CDR3 length is 11 residues. The V end lost 6 bases, the J end lost 13 bases, and 16 bases lay between the germline ends. For the CDR3, the DNA is TGTGCCAGCAGGATACCGGGACACCTTTACTTC. Its translation: CASRIPGHLYF.